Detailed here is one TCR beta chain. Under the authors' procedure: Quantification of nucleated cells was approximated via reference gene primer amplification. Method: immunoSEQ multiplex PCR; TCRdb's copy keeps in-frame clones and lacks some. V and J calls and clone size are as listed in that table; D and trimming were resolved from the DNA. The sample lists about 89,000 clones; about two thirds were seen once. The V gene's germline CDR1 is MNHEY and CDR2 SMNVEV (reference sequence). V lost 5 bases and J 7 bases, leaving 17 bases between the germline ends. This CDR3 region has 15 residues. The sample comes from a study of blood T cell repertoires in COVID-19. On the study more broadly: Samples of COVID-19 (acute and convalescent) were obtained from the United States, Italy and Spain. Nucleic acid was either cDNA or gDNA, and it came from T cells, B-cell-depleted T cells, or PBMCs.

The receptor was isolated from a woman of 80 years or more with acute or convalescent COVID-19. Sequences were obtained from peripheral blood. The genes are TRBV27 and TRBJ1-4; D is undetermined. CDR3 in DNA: TGTGCCAGCAGTGAAATGGACCCTCGGGGTGAAAAACTGTTTTTT. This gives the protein CASSEMDPRGEKLFF.